This TCR beta chain comes out of a study of human thymus T cells. Germline V lookup: CDR1 MGHRA, CDR2 YSYEKL. The CDR3 covers 15 residues. After removal of 0 bases from V and 2 bases from J, the junction contained 4 bases not matched to a gene. TCRdb's copy holds only in-frame clones and misses some; the assay was immunoSEQ multiplex PCR. Of 55,000 to 70,000 clones listed, around 94% are singletons. The J gene is TRBJ2-7, the V gene TRBV4-1; the match to TRBD1 covers 7 bases. The sample comprised blood. This TCR was sampled from a boy in the first two years of life with a congenital heart defect but otherwise immunologically healthy. The CDR3 bases are TGCGCCAGCAGCCAAGAGAACAGGGGACCCTACGAGCAGTACTTC. The encoded protein is CASSQENRGPYEQYF.